These T cell receptor beta chains were read from a single sample in a study of T-cell reconstitution after alpha-beta-depleted transplantation in children. MiXCR, applied by TCRdb to the PCR reads, yields one record per CDR3 protein. The table lists 200,000 to 250,000 distinct CDR3 sequences, about a tenth of them singletons. Sample: PBMCs, taken before TCRalphabeta/CD19-depleted stem cell transplant. All receptors derive from a child under three years old with acute myeloid leukemia, due to receive a stem cell transplant. Both conserved end residues are part of each CDR3. The order of the fields is J gene, D gene, clone size, V gene, CDR3 protein, CDR3 DNA. A D gene is named only where the DNA matches it firmly. Clone size is stated in some rows and not others, as once, few, many or a class when expanded.

j_call: TRBJ2-1
d_call: NA
clone_size: many
v_call: TRBV7-2
cdr3_aa: CASSLALWNEQFF
cdr3_nt: TGTGCCAGCAGCTTAGCGCTCTGGAATGAGCAGTTCTTC

j_call: TRBJ2-3
d_call: NA
clone_size: many
v_call: TRBV7-3
cdr3_aa: CASSSQGQTFTDTQYF
cdr3_nt: TGTGCCAGCAGCTCTCAGGGTCAAACTTTCACAGATACGCAGTATTTT

j_call: TRBJ2-7
d_call: NA
clone_size: many
v_call: TRBV12-3/TRBV12-4
cdr3_aa: CASSTRPSYEQYF
cdr3_nt: TGTGCCAGCAGTACCCGACCATCCTACGAGCAGTACTTC

j_call: TRBJ1-6
d_call: NA
clone_size: many
v_call: TRBV30
cdr3_aa: CACVWGSSYNSPLHF
cdr3_nt: TGTGCCTGCGTATGGGGGAGCTCCTATAATTCACCCCTCCACTTT

j_call: TRBJ2-1
d_call: NA
clone_size: many
v_call: TRBV20-1
cdr3_aa: CSARWLAYNEQFF
cdr3_nt: TGCAGTGCTAGGTGGCTAGCGTACAATGAGCAGTTCTTC

j_call: TRBJ2-5
d_call: TRBD1
clone_size: many
v_call: TRBV5-1
cdr3_aa: CASSGGTGSQETQYF
cdr3_nt: TGCGCCAGCAGCGGCGGGACAGGATCTCAAGAGACCCAGTACTTC

j_call: TRBJ2-2
d_call: NA
clone_size: many
v_call: TRBV12-3/TRBV12-4
cdr3_aa: CASSSLREAGTGELFF
cdr3_nt: TGTGCCAGCAGTTCCCTAAGGGAGGCGGGCACCGGGGAGCTGTTTTTT

j_call: TRBJ2-1
d_call: NA
clone_size: NA
v_call: TRBV12-3/TRBV12-4
cdr3_aa: CASKPRQMDSYNEQFF
cdr3_nt: TGTGCCAGCAAGCCGAGACAGATGGACTCCTACAATGAGCAGTTCTTC

j_call: TRBJ2-5
d_call: NA
clone_size: many
v_call: TRBV28
cdr3_aa: CASSFGAVAQETQYF
cdr3_nt: TGTGCCAGCAGTTTCGGAGCGGTTGCCCAAGAGACCCAGTACTTC

j_call: TRBJ2-2
d_call: TRBD2
clone_size: many
v_call: TRBV4-1
cdr3_aa: CASSQDPGEIAGFTGELFF
cdr3_nt: TGCGCCAGCAGCCAGGACCCCGGAGAAATAGCGGGTTTTACCGGGGAGCTGTTTTTT

j_call: TRBJ2-2
d_call: NA
clone_size: few
v_call: TRBV5-1
cdr3_aa: CASRPLGGNTGELFF
cdr3_nt: TGCGCCAGCCGGCCCCTCGGGGGGAACACCGGGGAGCTGTTTTTT

j_call: TRBJ2-1
d_call: TRBD2
clone_size: many
v_call: TRBV7-2
cdr3_aa: CASSPSGRGDNEQFF
cdr3_nt: TGTGCCAGCAGCCCCAGCGGGAGAGGTGACAATGAGCAGTTCTTC

j_call: TRBJ2-1
d_call: NA
clone_size: many
v_call: TRBV11-2
cdr3_aa: CASSLGLNNEQFF
cdr3_nt: TGTGCCAGCAGCTTGGGGCTTAACAATGAGCAGTTCTTC

j_call: TRBJ2-2
d_call: NA
clone_size: many
v_call: TRBV13
cdr3_aa: CASSRGRPNTGELFF
cdr3_nt: TGTGCCAGCAGCCGGGGGCGACCGAACACCGGGGAGCTGTTTTTT

j_call: TRBJ2-7
d_call: NA
clone_size: many
v_call: TRBV3-1
cdr3_aa: CASKGGLDYEQYF
cdr3_nt: TGTGCCAGCAAGGGGGGGTTGGACTACGAGCAGTACTTC

j_call: TRBJ2-3
d_call: NA
clone_size: many
v_call: TRBV28
cdr3_aa: CASSSAGLGFGTDTQYF
cdr3_nt: TGTGCCAGCAGTTCTGCAGGGTTGGGTTTCGGCACAGATACGCAGTATTTT

j_call: TRBJ1-2
d_call: NA
clone_size: many
v_call: TRBV29-1
cdr3_aa: CSVGDGYYGYTF
cdr3_nt: TGCAGCGTTGGGGACGGATACTATGGCTACACCTTC

j_call: TRBJ2-7
d_call: NA
clone_size: NA
v_call: TRBV5-1
cdr3_aa: CASSLSSGSYEQCF
cdr3_nt: TGCGCCAGCAGCTTGAGCTCGGGATCCTACGAGCAGTGCTTC

j_call: TRBJ1-1
d_call: NA
clone_size: NA
v_call: TRBV20-1
cdr3_aa: CSARDPPGLTAFF
cdr3_nt: TGCAGTGCTAGAGACCCCCCGGGACTCACGGCTTTCTTT

j_call: TRBJ1-1
d_call: TRBD1
clone_size: many
v_call: TRBV20-1
cdr3_aa: CSAWDRGQTEAFF
cdr3_nt: TGCAGTGCTTGGGACAGGGGGCAGACTGAAGCTTTCTTT

j_call: TRBJ2-4
d_call: TRBD2
clone_size: many
v_call: TRBV11-2
cdr3_aa: CASSPRLAGDKNIQYF
cdr3_nt: TGTGCCAGCAGCCCCAGACTAGCGGGAGATAAAAACATTCAGTACTTC

j_call: TRBJ1-5
d_call: NA
clone_size: many
v_call: TRBV21-1
cdr3_aa: CASSTPDQPQHF
cdr3_nt: TGTGCCAGCAGCACACCGGATCAGCCCCAGCATTTT

j_call: TRBJ2-7
d_call: NA
clone_size: many
v_call: TRBV11-2
cdr3_aa: CASSDNRYEQYF
cdr3_nt: TGTGCCAGCAGCGACAACCGCTACGAGCAGTACTTC

j_call: TRBJ1-6
d_call: NA
clone_size: many
v_call: TRBV20-1
cdr3_aa: CSARGPSSSYNSPLHF
cdr3_nt: TGCAGTGCTAGAGGCCCGTCTAGCTCCTATAATTCACCCCTCCACTTT

j_call: TRBJ2-5
d_call: TRBD1
clone_size: NA
v_call: TRBV20-1
cdr3_aa: CSATGQGSQETQYF
cdr3_nt: TGCAGTGCTACCGGACAGGGTTCCCAAGAGACCCAGTACTTC

j_call: TRBJ1-3
d_call: NA
clone_size: many
v_call: TRBV11-2
cdr3_aa: CASSPWQESSGNTIYF
cdr3_nt: TGTGCCAGCAGCCCCTGGCAGGAGAGCTCTGGAAACACCATATATTTT

j_call: TRBJ1-5
d_call: NA
clone_size: many
v_call: TRBV7-2
cdr3_aa: CASSTSKPNQPQHF
cdr3_nt: TGTGCCAGCAGCACGTCTAAACCAAATCAGCCCCAGCATTTT

j_call: TRBJ1-1
d_call: NA
clone_size: many
v_call: TRBV7-9
cdr3_aa: CASSPTWGGTNNPLNTEAFF
cdr3_nt: TGTGCCAGCAGCCCGACCTGGGGAGGGACGAACAACCCACTGAACACTGAAGCTTTCTTT

j_call: TRBJ2-3
d_call: TRBD2
clone_size: many
v_call: TRBV20-1
cdr3_aa: CSASAVASGRADTQYF
cdr3_nt: TGCAGTGCTAGCGCCGTGGCTAGCGGGAGGGCAGATACGCAGTATTTT

j_call: TRBJ1-1
d_call: NA
clone_size: NA
v_call: TRBV18
cdr3_aa: CALSGGPPRNTEAFF
cdr3_nt: TGTGCCCTCTCTGGGGGCCCCCCAAGGAACACTGAAGCTTTCTTT

j_call: TRBJ2-3
d_call: TRBD2
clone_size: few
v_call: TRBV5-6
cdr3_aa: CAGSSGLAGDTQYF
cdr3_nt: TGTGCCGGCAGCTCGGGACTAGCTGGAGATACGCAGTATTTT

j_call: TRBJ2-1
d_call: TRBD2
clone_size: few
v_call: TRBV23-1
cdr3_aa: CASSQSPDVSCGRAYNEQFF
cdr3_nt: TGCGCCAGCAGTCAATCCCCGGACGTCTCATGCGGGAGGGCCTACAATGAGCAGTTCTTC

j_call: TRBJ2-2
d_call: NA
clone_size: NA
v_call: TRBV7-6
cdr3_aa: CASSSTGTANTGELFF
cdr3_nt: TGTGCCAGCAGCTCCACCGGGACTGCGAACACCGGGGAGCTGTTTTTT

j_call: TRBJ2-5
d_call: NA
clone_size: few
v_call: TRBV10-2
cdr3_aa: CASSENPEVETQYF
cdr3_nt: TGCGCCAGCAGTGAGAACCCAGAGGTGGAGACCCAGTACTTC

j_call: TRBJ2-3
d_call: NA
clone_size: many
v_call: TRBV24-1
cdr3_aa: CATSDGSGREWTDTQYF
cdr3_nt: TGTGCCACCAGTGACGGGAGTGGGCGCGAGTGGACAGATACGCAGTATTTT